This T cell receptor (beta chain) was recorded in a study of shared clonotypes between healthy human individuals (dated by TCRdb to between 2020 and 2021). A note on the overall study: A couple of women and a few men aged 18 to 49 years were included in the cohort. Leukapheresis yielded between about 0.94 and 9 billion PBMCs per donor. For each donor, CD4 naive and CD4 memory were each run on three plates, CD8 naive on two plates, and CD8 memory on one plate. To estimate repertoire size and how much clonotype sharing occurs between individuals, the study deeply sequenced the blood TCR repertoires of roughly 5 healthy adults. Different laboratories and diverse techniques were used to prepare libraries and sequence TCR repertoires, to increase sequencing depth and limit assay-specific biases.

V loses 1 base of germline sequence and J loses 6 bases, and the interval between the two ends is 18 bases. The CDR3 goes from the cysteine to the phenylalanine over 16 residues. The read is trimmed to its CDR3 DNA, 48 bases read in frame from base 1. CDR1 is given as MGHRA and CDR2 as YSYEKL, both from the germline V gene. General findings and caveats noted by the study authors: Based on pairwise subsampling, the degree of clonotype sharing among donors was expected to be affected by sequencing depth. Sharing across a few donors was observed for roughly 5% of naive CD4, 3% to 4% of naive CD8, 2.3% of memory CD4, and approximately 0.41% of memory CD8 clonotypes. Only blood was sampled, and tissue TCR repertoires likely differ from those in blood. The small number of donors limited the genetic and exposure-history diversity represented. Compared with non-shared clonotypes, clonotypes shared by all four sorted-subset donors had higher generation probabilities. Incomplete sequencing was indicated by rarefaction of sorted-subset datasets, despite the large sequencing depth. Estimated clonotype richness was generally larger for naive than for memory subsets.

As regards this clone: Its antigen has not been determined. Base qualities were left out, and no much larger clone turns up one base away.

Using the deep immunoSEQ assay, multiplex PCR amplified TCR CDR3 regions from genomic DNA. Genomic DNA extracted from each cell subset was distributed evenly over all wells of several immunoSEQ 96-well plates, and each plate served as one replicate. Each replicate PCR for sorted subsets received about 210 ng genomic DNA, equal to roughly 33,000 T cell genomes. Purified libraries were measured with a Qubit 3.0 fluorometer, size-checked on a Bioanalyzer 2100, and measured again with the KAPA Library Quantification kit. A separate single-read 150-cycle Illumina NextSeq 550 flow cell was used to sequence each immunoSEQ 96-well plate. As for the authors' bioinformatics: Because only junctional sequences without quality scores were contained in the immunoSEQ output, filtering matching that applied to full-length reads could not be performed. Sequences were annotated with PyIR, a Python wrapper for IgBLAST v1.9, and V/J genes and CDR3 were assigned using IMGT germline references. Reads were removed for weak V/J assignments (E-value above 1e-6), missing CDR3, stop codons, out-of-frame junctions, or ambiguous translated residues. V3J clonotypes were defined as sequences sharing an identical inferred V gene, J gene, and CDR3 amino acid sequence. The percentage overlap between two repertoires was calculated by dividing the number of shared unique clonotypes by the size of the smaller repertoire. Richness of each repertoire was evaluated using RTK rarefaction, the Chao1 estimator, and Recon v2.1 estimates of unobserved clonotypes. Generation probabilities were computed with OLGA for all TCRbeta clonotypes obtained by the gDNA method from several donors. In TCRdb, the immuneACCESS table is reduced to in-frame sequences with V and J assigned. These tables do not hold every clone; where another copy was compared, an unresolved V gene accounts for under half, and the others remain unexplained. D and trimming were read from the DNA, whereas the V and J calls and clone size are those reported in that table. The sample data list approximately 2.1 million clones, and approximately 95% of these were observed just once. 0.39% of the sample is held by the ten biggest clonotypes.

The donors were healthy, HIV-negative adults with no recently reported acute infections or vaccinations. Only Caucasian adults living in Nashville, Tennessee, USA were represented among the donors. CD4+ T cells were enriched by magnetic negative selection; naive cells were then positively selected on CD45RA, and the negative fraction formed the memory subset. Blood was obtained by leukapheresis, after which PBMCs were separated by Ficoll-Histopaque density gradient centrifugation and cryopreserved in liquid nitrogen vapor phase. Analytical flow cytometry was used to check the purity and quantity of every magnetically sorted T cell population. From each sorted fraction, genomic DNA was isolated and quantified by UV absorbance on a Nanodrop 2000c.

The origin of this receptor is a man younger than 30 in good health. Some clones in this sample may be carry-over from other donors' samples. The sample was naive CD4+ T cells from PBMCs. Read against the paper, the sample's cell subset or site label means: CD45RA+ positively selected. The chain links TRBV4-1 with TRBJ1-2, with no reliable assignment of the D segment. The DNA reads TGCGCCAGCAGCCAAGGGGTTTGGGCCTCCAAGGATGGCTACACCTTC. Its protein reads: CASSQGVWASKDGYTF.